This TCR beta chain was observed in a study of blood T cell repertoires in COVID-19. Turning to the study itself: Material from acute and convalescent COVID-19 was sourced from the United States, Italy and Spain.

The data were produced by immunoSEQ multiplex PCR, yet TCRdb's version contains in-frame clones alone and is incomplete. The data contain under 300,000 clones, about nine tenths of them seen just once; the ten biggest clones take up over 1.5%. Those who participated ranged in age from roughly 18 to 100 years and resided in about two dozen US areas. Assignments of participants to cohorts depended upon their own reported clinical history. Per germline, CDR1 MNHEY and CDR2 SMNVEV (reference sequence). The CDR3 is made up of 15 amino acids. V lost 0 bases, J lost 6 bases, and 11 bases lay in between. The receptor comes from a woman between 18 and 29 years old who had recovered from COVID-19. The source material was PBMCs or T cells enriched from blood (not recorded which). The chain links TRBV27 to TRBJ1-4; D possibly corresponds to TRBD1 (6 bases). CDR3 sequence (DNA): TGTGCCAGCAGTTTATCGTGGGGGCCCCATGAAAAACTGTTTTTT. Protein sequence: CASSLSWGPHEKLFF.